This T cell receptor (beta chain) was identified in a study of T-cell reconstitution after alpha-beta-depleted transplantation in children (dated by TCRdb to between 2015 and 2016). About the study as a whole: The study quantitatively tracked T-cell immune reconstitution after TCRalphabeta/CD19-depleted allogeneic hematopoietic cell transplantation in children using TCR repertoire profiling. What the research found in general, with its limitations: Over subsequent months, a decline in hyperexpanded clone frequencies was noted, and after one year, T-cell counts and TCRbeta diversity were mostly ascribed to newly produced T cells. In some patients, the high TCRbeta diversity seen at day 60 was put down to recipient T cells and intrathymic progenitors that had survived conditioning. The apparently early recovery of alphabetaT-cell counts about two months after transplant reportedly depended on only several hundred rapidly expanded clones that came from non-depleted graft cells.

This clonotype appeared many times. Its antigen has not been determined. Base quality data are lacking; no much larger clone is found one base away. V gives up 2 bases and J gives up 5 bases, and the segment between their germline ends measures 11 bases. From its cysteine to its phenylalanine, the CDR3 spans 14 amino acids. The only DNA kept is the CDR3, 42 bases in frame from the first base. CDR1 and CDR2 are drawn from the germline V gene: SGHRS, YFSETQ. The treatment or condition label here, explained by the study, means: allogeneic hematopoietic cell transplantation with graft depleted of TCRalphabeta T cells and CD19 B cells. The children who served as transplant recipients had been given grafts of TCRalphabeta/CD19-depleted allogeneic hematopoietic cells. The method was PCR. Sequencing took place on an Illumina HiSeq 2500. TCR library preparation used molecular barcoding, with unique molecular identifiers applied to normalize quantification of the TCRbeta repertoire. Using fastp trimming at Q25 and MiXCR clonotype assembly, TCRdb reanalyzed the public sequencing data and kept in-frame beta chains. Entries that share a CDR3 protein sequence are merged under the most common genes and DNA. The sample data list roughly 670,000 distinct CDR3 sequences, and around 13% of these were observed just once. The ten most abundant clones make up 0.79% of the sample.

This clonotype was sampled from a girl aged 2 to 10 with congenital amegakaryocytic thrombocytopenia, due to receive a stem cell transplant. The chain is made from TRBV5-1 and TRBJ2-4; there is no confident call for the D gene. The specimen comprised PBMCs, sampled before TCRalphabeta/CD19-depleted stem cell transplant. The CDR3 protein is CASSLRDEQNIQYF. Here is the DNA: TGCGCCAGCAGCTTAAGGGATGAACAAAACATTCAGTACTTC.